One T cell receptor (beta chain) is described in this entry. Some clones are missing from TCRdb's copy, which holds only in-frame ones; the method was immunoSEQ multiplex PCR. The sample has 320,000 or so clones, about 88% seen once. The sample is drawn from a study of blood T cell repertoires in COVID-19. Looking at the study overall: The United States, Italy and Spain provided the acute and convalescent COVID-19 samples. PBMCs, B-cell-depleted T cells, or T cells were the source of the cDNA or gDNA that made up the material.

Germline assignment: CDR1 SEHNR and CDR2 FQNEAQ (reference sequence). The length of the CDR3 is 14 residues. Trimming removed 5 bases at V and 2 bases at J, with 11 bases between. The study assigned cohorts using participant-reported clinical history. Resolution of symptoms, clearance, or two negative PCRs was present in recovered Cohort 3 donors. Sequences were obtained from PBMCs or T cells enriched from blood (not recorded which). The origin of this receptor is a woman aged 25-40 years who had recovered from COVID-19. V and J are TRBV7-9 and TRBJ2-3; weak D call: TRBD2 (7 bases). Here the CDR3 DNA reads TGTGCCAGCAGCCGGGGGGCTGTCACAGATACGCAGTATTTT. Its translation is CASSRGAVTDTQYF.